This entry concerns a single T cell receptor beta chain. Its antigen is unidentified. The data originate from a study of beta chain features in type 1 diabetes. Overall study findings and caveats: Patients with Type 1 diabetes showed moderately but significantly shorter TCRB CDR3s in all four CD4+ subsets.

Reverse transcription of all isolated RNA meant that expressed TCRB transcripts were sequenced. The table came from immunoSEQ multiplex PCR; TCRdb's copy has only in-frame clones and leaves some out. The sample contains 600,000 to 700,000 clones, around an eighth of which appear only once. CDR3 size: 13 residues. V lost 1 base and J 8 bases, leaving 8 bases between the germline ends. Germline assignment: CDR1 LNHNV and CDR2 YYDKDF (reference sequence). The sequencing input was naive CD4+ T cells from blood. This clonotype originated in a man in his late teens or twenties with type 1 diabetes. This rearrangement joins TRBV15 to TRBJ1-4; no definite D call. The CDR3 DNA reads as TGTGCCACCAGCAGAGGAAGCAGCGAAAAACTGTTTTTT. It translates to CATSRGSSEKLFF.